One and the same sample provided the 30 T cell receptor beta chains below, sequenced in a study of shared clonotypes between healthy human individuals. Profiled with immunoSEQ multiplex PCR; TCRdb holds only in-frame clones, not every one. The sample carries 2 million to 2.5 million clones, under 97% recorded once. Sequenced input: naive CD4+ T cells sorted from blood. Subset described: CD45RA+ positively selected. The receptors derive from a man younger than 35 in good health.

CDR3 protein: CASSLDRGFSPLHF. CDR3 DNA: TGTGCCAGCAGCCTCGACAGGGGATTTTCACCCCTCCACTTT. This chain joins TRBV14 and TRBJ1-6; TRBD1 matches 8 bases. This CDR3 region has 14 residues. Germline CDR1 and CDR2: SGHDN and FVKESK. V was clipped by 4 bases and J by 9 bases; unmatched bases: 5.

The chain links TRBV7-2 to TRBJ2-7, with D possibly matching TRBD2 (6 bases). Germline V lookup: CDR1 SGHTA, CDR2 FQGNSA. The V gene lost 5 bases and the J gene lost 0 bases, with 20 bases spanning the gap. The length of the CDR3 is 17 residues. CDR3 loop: CASSPREFLVSSYEQYF. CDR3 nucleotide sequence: TGTGCCAGCAGCCCTCGGGAGTTCCTCGTGAGCTCCTACGAGCAGTACTTC. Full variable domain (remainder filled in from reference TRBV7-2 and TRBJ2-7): GAGVSQSPSNKVTEKGKDVELRCDPISGHTALYWYRQSLGQGLEFLIYFQGNSAPDKSGLPSDRFSAERTGGSVSTLTIQRTQQEDSAVYLCASSPREFLVSSYEQYFGPGTRLTVT.

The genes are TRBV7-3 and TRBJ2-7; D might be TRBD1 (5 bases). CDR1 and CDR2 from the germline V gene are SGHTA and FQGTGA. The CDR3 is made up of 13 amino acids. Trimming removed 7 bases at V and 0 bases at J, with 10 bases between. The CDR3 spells CASITGFSYEQYF. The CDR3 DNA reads TGTGCCAGCATAACAGGATTCTCCTACGAGCAGTACTTC.

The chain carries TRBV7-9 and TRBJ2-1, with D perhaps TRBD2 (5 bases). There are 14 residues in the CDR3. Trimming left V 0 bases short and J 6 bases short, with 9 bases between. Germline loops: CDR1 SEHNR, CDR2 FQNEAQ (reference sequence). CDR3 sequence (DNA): TGTGCCAGCAGCTTAGCTAGCGTCCCCAATGAGCAGTTCTTC. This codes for CASSLASVPNEQFF.

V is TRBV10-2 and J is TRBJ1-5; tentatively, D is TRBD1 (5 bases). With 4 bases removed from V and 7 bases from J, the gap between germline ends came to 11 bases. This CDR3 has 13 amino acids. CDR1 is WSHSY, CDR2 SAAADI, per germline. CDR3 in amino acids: CASSGGSGQPQHF. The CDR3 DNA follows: TGCGCCAGCAGTGGGGGGAGCGGGCAGCCCCAGCATTTT.

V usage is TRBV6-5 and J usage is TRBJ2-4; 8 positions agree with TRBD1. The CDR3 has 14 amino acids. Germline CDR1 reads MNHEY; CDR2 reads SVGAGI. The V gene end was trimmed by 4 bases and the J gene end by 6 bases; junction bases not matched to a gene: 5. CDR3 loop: CASSSTGGRNIQYF. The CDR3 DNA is TGTGCCAGCAGTTCCACAGGGGGTAGAAACATTCAGTACTTC.

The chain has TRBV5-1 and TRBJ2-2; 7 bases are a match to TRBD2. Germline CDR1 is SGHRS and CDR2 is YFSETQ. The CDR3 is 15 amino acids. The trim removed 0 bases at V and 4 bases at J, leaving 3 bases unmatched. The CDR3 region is CASSLAPGGTGELFF. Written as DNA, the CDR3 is TGCGCCAGCAGCTTGGCCCCGGGGGGCACCGGGGAGCTGTTTTTT.

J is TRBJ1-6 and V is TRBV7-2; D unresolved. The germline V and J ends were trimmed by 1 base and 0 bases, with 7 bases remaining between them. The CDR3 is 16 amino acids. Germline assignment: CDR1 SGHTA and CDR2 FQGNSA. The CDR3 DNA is TGTGCCAGCAGCTTAGAGTCTGGCTCCTATAATTCACCCCTCCACTTT. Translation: CASSLESGSYNSPLHF.

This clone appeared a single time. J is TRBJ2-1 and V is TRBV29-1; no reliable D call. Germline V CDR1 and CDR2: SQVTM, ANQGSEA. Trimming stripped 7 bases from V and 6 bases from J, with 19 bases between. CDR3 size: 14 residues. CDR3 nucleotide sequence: TGCAGCGGGAGCTGGATCGAGGCAGCCAATGAGCAGTTCTTC. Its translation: CSGSWIEAANEQFF.

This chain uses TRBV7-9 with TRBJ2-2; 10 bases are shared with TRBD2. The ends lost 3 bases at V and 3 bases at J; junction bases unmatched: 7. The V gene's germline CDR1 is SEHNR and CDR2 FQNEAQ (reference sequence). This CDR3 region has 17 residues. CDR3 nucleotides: TGTGCCAGCAGCTTTACTAGCGGGAAGGTGCACACCGGGGAGCTGTTTTTT. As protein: CASSFTSGKVHTGELFF.

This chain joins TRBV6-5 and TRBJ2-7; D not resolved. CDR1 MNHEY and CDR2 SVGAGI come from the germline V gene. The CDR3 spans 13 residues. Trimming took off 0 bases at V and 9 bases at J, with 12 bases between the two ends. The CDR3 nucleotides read TGTGCCAGCAGTTACTCAGACCCGTCTCTGCAGTACTTC. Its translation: CASSYSDPSLQYF.

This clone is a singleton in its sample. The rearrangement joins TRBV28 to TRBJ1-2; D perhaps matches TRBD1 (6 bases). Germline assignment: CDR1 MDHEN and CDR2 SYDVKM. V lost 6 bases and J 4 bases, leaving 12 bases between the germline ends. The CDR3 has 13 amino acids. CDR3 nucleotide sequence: TGTGCCAGCAGAAAACAGGGTTTCTATGGCTACACCTTC. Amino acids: CASRKQGFYGYTF.

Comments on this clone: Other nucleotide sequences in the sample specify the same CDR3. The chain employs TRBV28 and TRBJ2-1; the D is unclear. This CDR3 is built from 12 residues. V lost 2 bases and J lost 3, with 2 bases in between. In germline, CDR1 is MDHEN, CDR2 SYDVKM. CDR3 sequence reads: CASSLLYNEQFF. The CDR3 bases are TGTGCCAGCAGTTTACTCTACAATGAGCAGTTCTTC.

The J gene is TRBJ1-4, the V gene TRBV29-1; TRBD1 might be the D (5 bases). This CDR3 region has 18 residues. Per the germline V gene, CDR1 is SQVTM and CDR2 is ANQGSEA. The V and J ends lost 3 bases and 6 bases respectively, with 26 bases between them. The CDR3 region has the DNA TGCAGCGTTGAGCCCATCACGTCCCGGGGGTTAAACTATGAAAAACTGTTTTTT. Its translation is CSVEPITSRGLNYEKLFF.

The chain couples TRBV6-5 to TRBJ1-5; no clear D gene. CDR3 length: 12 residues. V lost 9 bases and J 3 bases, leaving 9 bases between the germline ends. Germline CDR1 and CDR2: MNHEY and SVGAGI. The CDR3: CASGLNNQPQHF. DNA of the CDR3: TGTGCCAGTGGACTAAACAATCAGCCCCAGCATTTT.

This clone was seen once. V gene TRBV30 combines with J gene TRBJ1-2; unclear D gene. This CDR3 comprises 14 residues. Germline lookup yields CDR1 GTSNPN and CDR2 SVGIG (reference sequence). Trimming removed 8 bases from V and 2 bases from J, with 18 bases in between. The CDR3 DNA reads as TGTGCCGCCCTTTGGCAGTACCTAAACTATGGCTACACCTTC. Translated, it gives CAALWQYLNYGYTF.

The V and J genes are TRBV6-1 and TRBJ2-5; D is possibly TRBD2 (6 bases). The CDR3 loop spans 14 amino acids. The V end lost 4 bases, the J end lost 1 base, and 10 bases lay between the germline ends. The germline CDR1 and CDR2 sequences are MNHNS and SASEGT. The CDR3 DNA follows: TGTGCCAGCAGTGTGACTAGAGTCCAAGAGACCCAGTACTTC. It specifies CASSVTRVQETQYF.

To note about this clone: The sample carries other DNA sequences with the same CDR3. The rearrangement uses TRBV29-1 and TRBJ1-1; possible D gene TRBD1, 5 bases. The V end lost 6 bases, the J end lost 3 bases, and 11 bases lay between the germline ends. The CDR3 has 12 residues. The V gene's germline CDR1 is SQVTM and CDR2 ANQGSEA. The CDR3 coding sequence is TGCAGCGTCGATCGGGGCGACACTGAAGCTTTCTTT. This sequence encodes CSVDRGDTEAFF.

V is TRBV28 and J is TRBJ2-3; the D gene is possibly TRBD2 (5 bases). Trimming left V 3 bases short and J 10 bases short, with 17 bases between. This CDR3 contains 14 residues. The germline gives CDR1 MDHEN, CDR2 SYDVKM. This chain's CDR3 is CASSFPTERQAQYF. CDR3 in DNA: TGTGCCAGCAGTTTCCCCACGGAGCGGCAGGCGCAGTATTTT. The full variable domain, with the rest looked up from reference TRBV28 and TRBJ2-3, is DVKVTQSSRYLVKRTGEKVFLECVQDMDHENMFWYRQDPGLGLRLIYFSYDVKMKEKGDIPEGYSVSREKKERFSLILESASTNQTSMYLCASSFPTERQAQYFGPGTRLTVL.

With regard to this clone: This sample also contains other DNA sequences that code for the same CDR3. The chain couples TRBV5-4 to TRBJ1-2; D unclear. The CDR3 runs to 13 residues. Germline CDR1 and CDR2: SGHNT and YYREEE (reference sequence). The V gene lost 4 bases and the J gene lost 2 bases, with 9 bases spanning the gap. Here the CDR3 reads CASSPDTNYGYTF. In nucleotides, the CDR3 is TGTGCCAGCAGCCCTGACACGAACTATGGCTACACCTTC.

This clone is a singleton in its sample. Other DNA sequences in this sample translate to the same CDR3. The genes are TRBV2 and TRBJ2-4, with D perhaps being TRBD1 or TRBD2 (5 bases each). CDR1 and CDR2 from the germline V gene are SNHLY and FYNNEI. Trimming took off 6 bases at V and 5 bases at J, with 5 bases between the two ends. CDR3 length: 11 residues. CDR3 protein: CASRGENIQYF. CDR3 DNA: TGTGCCAGCAGGGGGGAAAACATTCAGTACTTC.

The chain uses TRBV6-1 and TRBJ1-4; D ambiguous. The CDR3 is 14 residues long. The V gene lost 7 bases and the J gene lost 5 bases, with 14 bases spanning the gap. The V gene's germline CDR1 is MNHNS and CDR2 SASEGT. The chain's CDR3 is CASTALTPNEKLFF. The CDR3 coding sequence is TGTGCCAGCACTGCACTGACGCCGAATGAAAAACTGTTTTTT.

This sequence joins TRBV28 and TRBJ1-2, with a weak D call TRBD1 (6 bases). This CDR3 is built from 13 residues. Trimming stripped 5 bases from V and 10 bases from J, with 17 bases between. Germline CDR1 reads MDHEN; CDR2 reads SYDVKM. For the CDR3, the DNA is TGTGCCAGCAGTCGTACAGGGTTTTCTGCCTACACCTTC. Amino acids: CASSRTGFSAYTF.

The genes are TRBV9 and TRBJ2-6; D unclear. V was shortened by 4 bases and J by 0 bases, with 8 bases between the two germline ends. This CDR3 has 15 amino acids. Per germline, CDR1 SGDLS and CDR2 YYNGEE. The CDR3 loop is CASSRDTSGANVLTF. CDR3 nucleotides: TGTGCCAGCAGCCGCGACACCTCTGGGGCCAACGTCCTGACTTTC.

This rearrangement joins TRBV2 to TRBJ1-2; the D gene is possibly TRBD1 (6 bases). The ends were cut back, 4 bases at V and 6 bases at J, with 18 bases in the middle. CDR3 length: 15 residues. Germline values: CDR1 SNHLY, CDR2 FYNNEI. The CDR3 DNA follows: TGTGCCAGCAGTGTGTTCGGGGGCGGGATCAATGGCTACACCTTC. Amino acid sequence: CASSVFGGGINGYTF.

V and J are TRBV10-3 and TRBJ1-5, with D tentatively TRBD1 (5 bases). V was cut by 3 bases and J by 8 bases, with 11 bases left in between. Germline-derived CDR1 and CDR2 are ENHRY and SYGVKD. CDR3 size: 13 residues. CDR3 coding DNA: TGTGCCATCAGTGATTTTGCCAGGGAGCCCCAGCATTTT. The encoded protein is CAISDFAREPQHF.

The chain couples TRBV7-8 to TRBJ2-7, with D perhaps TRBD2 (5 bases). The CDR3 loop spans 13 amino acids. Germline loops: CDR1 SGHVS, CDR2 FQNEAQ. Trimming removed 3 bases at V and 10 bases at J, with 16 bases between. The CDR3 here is CASSLRVMDFQYF. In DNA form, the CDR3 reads TGTGCCAGCAGCTTGCGGGTGATGGATTTTCAGTACTTC.

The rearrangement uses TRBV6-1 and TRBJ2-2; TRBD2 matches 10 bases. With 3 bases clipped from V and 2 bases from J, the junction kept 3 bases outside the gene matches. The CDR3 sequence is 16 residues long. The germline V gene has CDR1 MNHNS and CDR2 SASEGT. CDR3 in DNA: TGTGCCAGCAGTGACGCTAGCGGGGGTAACACCGGGGAGCTGTTTTTT. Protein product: CASSDASGGNTGELFF.

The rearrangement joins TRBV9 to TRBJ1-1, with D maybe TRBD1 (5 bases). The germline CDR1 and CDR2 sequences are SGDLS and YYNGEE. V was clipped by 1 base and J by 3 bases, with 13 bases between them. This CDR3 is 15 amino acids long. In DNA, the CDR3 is TGTGCCAGCAGCGTATCGAACAGGAGGGACACTGAAGCTTTCTTT. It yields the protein CASSVSNRRDTEAFF.

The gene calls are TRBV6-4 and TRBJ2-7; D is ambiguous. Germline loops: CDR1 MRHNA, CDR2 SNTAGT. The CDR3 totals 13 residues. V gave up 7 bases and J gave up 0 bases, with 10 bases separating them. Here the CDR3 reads CASKWGSSYEQYF. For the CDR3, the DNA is TGTGCCAGCAAGTGGGGTAGCTCCTACGAGCAGTACTTC.